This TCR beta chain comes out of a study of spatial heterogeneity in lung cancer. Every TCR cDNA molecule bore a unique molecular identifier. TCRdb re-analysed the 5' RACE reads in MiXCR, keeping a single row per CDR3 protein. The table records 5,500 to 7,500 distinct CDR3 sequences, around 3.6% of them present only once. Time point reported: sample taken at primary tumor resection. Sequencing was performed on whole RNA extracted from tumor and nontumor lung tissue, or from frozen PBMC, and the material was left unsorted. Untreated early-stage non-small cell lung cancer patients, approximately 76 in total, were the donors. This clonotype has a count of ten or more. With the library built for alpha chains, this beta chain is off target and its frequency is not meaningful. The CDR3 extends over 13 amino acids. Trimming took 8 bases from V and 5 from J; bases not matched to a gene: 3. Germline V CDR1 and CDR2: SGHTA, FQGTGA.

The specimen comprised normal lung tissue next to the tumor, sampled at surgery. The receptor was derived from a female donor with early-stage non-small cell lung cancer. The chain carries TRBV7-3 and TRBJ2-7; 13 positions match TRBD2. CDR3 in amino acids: CASATSGGNEQYF. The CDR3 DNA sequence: TGTGCCAGCGCGACTAGCGGGGGGAACGAGCAGTACTTC. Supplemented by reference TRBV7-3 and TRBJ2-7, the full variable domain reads GAGVSQTPSNKVTEKGKYVELRCDPISGHTALYWYRQSLGQGPEFLIYFQGTGAADDSGLPNDRFFAVRPEGSVSTLKIQRTERGDSAVYLCASATSGGNEQYFGPGTRLTVT.